This TCR beta chain was found in a study of T cells in Graves' hyperthyroidism and ophthalmopathy. Broader study findings: Ophthalmopathy, as predicted by the model, came a median roughly 6.3 months after the prediction.

Researchers amplified the TCR beta CDR3 regions from RNA transcripts. HTBI primers were used for first-round RT-PCR of the TCR CDR3. One entry per CDR3 protein, called by TCRdb with MiXCR from the multiplex PCR reads. This table has 380,000 or so distinct CDR3 sequences, more than 11% appearing once. With a duration under 2 months, the hyperthyroidism was newly diagnosed in patients aged 18 to 65. Diagnoses were made from clinical symptoms, serum measures (thyroxine and TRAb), thyroid ultrasound and orbital computed tomography. The authors obtained PBMCs from around 10 ml of fresh peripheral blood. Regarding this clonotype: Its specificity is not known.

CDR1 is DFQATT and CDR2 is SNEGSKA in the germline V gene (reference sequence). V lost 3 bases to trimming and J lost 12 bases; unmatched junction nucleotides: 19. The CDR3 loop spans 17 amino acids. The clonotype was recovered from a woman aged 25-40 years with Graves' hyperthyroidism. J is TRBJ2-1 and V is TRBV20-1; TRBD2 matches 11 bases. Sequenced: blood. The CDR3 DNA reads TGCAGTGCTAGTGTGTCTCGGCGGGGACTAGCGGCTCCCGGGCAGTTCTTC. This sequence encodes CSASVSRRGLAAPGQFF.